Shown below are 28 T cell receptor beta chains from a single sample sequenced in a study of neurological immune-mediated disorders. MiXCR, run by TCRdb on the 5' RACE reads, gives a single entry per CDR3 protein. The sample consists of about 90,000 distinct CDR3 sequences, about 13% of them appearing once. Time point noted: longitudinal time-point 2. Material for sequencing was PBMCs. All receptors come from a female donor with HTLV-1-associated myelopathy (HAM/TSP).

This clonotype was observed at least ten times. The chain carries TRBV10-2 and TRBJ1-6; no clear D. Between the trimmed V and J ends, which lost 4 bases and 7 bases, there was a span of 11 bases. Germline CDR1 and CDR2: WSHSY and SAAADI. The CDR3 contains 14 residues. The CDR3 spells CASSVVGENSPLHF. CDR3 DNA: TGCGCCAGCAGTGTTGTGGGTGAGAATTCACCCCTCCACTTT.

This clonotype was counted ten times or more. The gene calls are TRBV9 and TRBJ2-7; D not resolved. V shed 0 bases and J shed 1 base, with 8 bases lying between them. The germline V gene encodes CDR1 SGDLS and CDR2 YYNGEE. The CDR3 has 14 residues. The CDR3 DNA reads as TGTGCCAGCAGCGTAGGATCCTCATCCTACGAGCAGTACTTC. Translation: CASSVGSSSYEQYF. Filled out from reference TRBV9 and TRBJ2-7, the complete variable domain reads DSGVTQTPKHLITATGQRVTLRCSPRSGDLSVYWYQQSLDQGLQFLIQYYNGEERAKGNILERFSAQQFPDLHSELNLSSLELGDSALYFCASSVGSSSYEQYFGPGTRLTVT.

This clonotype was detected ten times or more. This chain joins TRBV4-1 and TRBJ2-3, with TRBD2 matching over 9 bases. V gave up 2 bases and J gave up 6 bases; unmatched junction bases: 15. CDR1 is MGHRA and CDR2 is YSYEKL in the germline V gene. The CDR3 consists of 18 residues. In nucleotides, the CDR3 is TGCGCCAGCAGCCAACCCGCTATAGCGGGGGAGTGGGGGGATACGCAGTATTTT. Translated: CASSQPAIAGEWGDTQYF.

The J gene is TRBJ2-7, the V gene TRBV11-2; tentatively, D is TRBD1 or TRBD2 (5 bases each). The CDR3 sequence is 14 residues long. The germline CDR1 and CDR2 sequences are SGHAT and FQNNGV. V was trimmed by 5 bases and J by 3 bases, leaving 14 bases between them. The CDR3: CASSEGTLGYEQYF. CDR3 nucleotides: TGTGCCAGCAGCGAGGGGACCTTGGGCTACGAGCAGTACTTC.

This clonotype was observed many times. The rearrangement joins TRBV10-3 to TRBJ2-4; perhaps TRBD1 as D (5 bases). The CDR3 totals 12 residues. The V gene's germline CDR1 is ENHRY and CDR2 SYGVKD. V was pared by 8 bases and J by 6 bases, with 11 bases between. The CDR3 coding sequence is TGTGCCATCCAGGGTTATGGAAACATTCAGTACTTC. Its translation: CAIQGYGNIQYF.

This clonotype was seen at least ten times. The chain is built from TRBV24-1 and TRBJ2-3; TRBD1 aligns across 10 bases. The V segment lost 2 bases and the J segment 0 bases; nucleotides outside the gene matches: 4. Per germline, CDR1 KGHDR and CDR2 SFDVKD. The CDR3 consists of 17 residues. The CDR3 sequence: CATSDSGQGLSTDTQYF. The CDR3, as DNA: TGTGCCACCAGTGATTCGGGACAGGGGTTGAGCACAGATACGCAGTATTTT.

At least ten counts were recorded for this clonotype. The chain recombines TRBV4-2 with TRBJ2-2; no definite D call. Trimming took off 0 bases at V and 3 bases at J, with 5 bases between the two ends. The CDR3 length is 14 residues. From germline, CDR1 is LGHNA and CDR2 YNFKEQ. For the CDR3, the DNA is TGTGCCAGCAGCCAAGAAGTTCACACCGGGGAGCTGTTTTTT. Its translation is CASSQEVHTGELFF.

There are many counts of this clonotype. The chain couples TRBV5-1 to TRBJ2-7, with D possibly being TRBD2 (5 bases). Germline V gives CDR1 SGHRS, CDR2 YFSETQ. V lost 2 bases to trimming and J lost 7 bases, with 16 bases between them. The length of the CDR3 is 14 residues. The CDR3 region has the DNA TGCGCCAGCAGCTTCGGGGTAAATACCGGAGAGCAGTACTTC. Translation gives CASSFGVNTGEQYF.

This clonotype has ten or more counts. The V gene is TRBV9, the J gene TRBJ2-5; TRBD2 aligns across 11 bases. With 5 bases clipped from V and 4 bases from J, the junction kept 4 bases outside the gene matches. The germline CDR1 and CDR2 sequences are SGDLS and YYNGEE. CDR3 size: 14 residues. CDR3 loop: CASSSGGARETQYF. CDR3 bases: TGTGCCAGCAGTAGCGGGGGGGCCAGAGAGACCCAGTACTTC.

This clonotype came up many times. The CDR3 reads CASVPGRSGGQETQYF. CDR3 nucleotides: TGTGCCAGCGTTCCCGGCAGGAGCGGGGGTCAAGAGACCCAGTACTTC. This chain connects TRBV6-2 or TRBV6-3 to TRBJ2-5; 8 bases fit TRBD2. Germline-derived CDR1 and CDR2 are MNHEY and SVGEGT. The CDR3 is 16 residues long. The V and J ends lost 8 bases and 2 bases, in that order; junction bases with no gene match: 13.

Ten or more counts support this clonotype. This rearrangement joins TRBV4-1 to TRBJ1-5; 7 bases line up with TRBD1. V dropped 0 bases and J dropped 4; count of bases not matched to a gene: 6. CDR1 and CDR2 from the germline V gene are MGHRA and YSYEKL. The CDR3 totals 16 residues. The CDR3 DNA sequence: TGCGCCAGCAGCCAAGATAGGACAGGAGGAAATCAGCCCCAGCATTTT. It translates to CASSQDRTGGNQPQHF.

The chain joins TRBV19 to TRBJ2-1, with 9 nucleotides matching TRBD2. J was trimmed by 0 bases and V by 7 bases; bases with no gene match: 4. The CDR3 loop spans 15 amino acids. Germline V gives CDR1 LNHDA, CDR2 SQIVND (reference sequence). CDR3 residues: CASTERGASYNEQFF. The DNA of the CDR3 is TGTGCCAGTACCGAGCGGGGGGCCTCCTACAATGAGCAGTTCTTC.

In its sample, this clonotype was seen many times. This sequence joins TRBV5-1 and TRBJ2-2; 7 bases align to TRBD2. The junction had 5 bases not matched to a gene; V was cut back by 1 base and J by 5 bases. Germline lookup yields CDR1 SGHRS and CDR2 YFSETQ. The CDR3 has 15 amino acids. CDR3: CASSLMQGGTGELFF. The DNA of the CDR3 is TGCGCCAGCAGCTTGATGCAGGGAGGGACCGGGGAGCTGTTTTTT. Combining the CDR3 with reference TRBV5-1 and TRBJ2-2 gives the whole variable domain KAGVTQTPRYLIKTRGQQVTLSCSPISGHRSVSWYQQTPGQGLQFLFEYFSETQRNKGNFPGRFSGRQFSNSRSEMNVSTLELGDSALYLCASSLMQGGTGELFFGEGSRLTVL.

This clonotype was seen at least ten times. The chain uses TRBV29-1 and TRBJ2-5, with D possibly TRBD2 on 5 matching bases. CDR1 is SQVTM, CDR2 ANQGSEA, per germline. The CDR3 covers 17 residues. V lost 6 bases, J lost 5 bases, and 28 bases lay in between. This chain's CDR3 is CSVAPTWTPFTSETQYF. Written as DNA, the CDR3 is TGCAGCGTGGCGCCAACATGGACTCCCTTTACTTCTGAGACCCAGTACTTC.

This clonotype was seen ten or more times. One end of the junction varies from germline; a read error may be responsible. The genes are TRBV27 and TRBJ2-7; 8 bases agree with TRBD2. CDR3 size: 16 residues. Looked up from germline, CDR1 is MNHEY and CDR2 is SMNVEV (reference sequence). The CDR3 coding sequence is TGTGCCAGCAGTGTATCGGGGGGGCCTTATCCCTACGAGCAGTACTTC. Residues: CASSVSGGPYPYEQYF.

This clonotype was detected many times. The rearrangement joins TRBV9 to TRBJ1-1; perhaps TRBD1 as D (6 bases). CDR1 SGDLS and CDR2 YYNGEE come from the germline V gene. V lost 0 bases, J lost 1 base, and 7 bases lay in between. The CDR3 runs to 14 residues. The CDR3, as DNA: TGTGCCAGCAGCGTAGCGACAGGGAACACTGAAGCTTTCTTT. Amino acid sequence: CASSVATGNTEAFF.

The chain links TRBV5-6 to TRBJ2-1; D is possibly TRBD1 (5 bases). The CDR3 length is 14 residues. V lost 0 bases and J lost 5, with 9 bases in between. The V gene's germline CDR1 is SGHDT and CDR2 YYEEEE. The CDR3, as DNA: TGTGCCAGCAGCTTGGTCTCCAGGGACAATGAGCAGTTCTTC. As protein: CASSLVSRDNEQFF. Full variable domain (missing parts from reference TRBV5-6 and TRBJ2-1): DAGVTQSPTHLIKTRGQQVTLRCSPKSGHDTVSWYQQALGQGPQFIFQYYEEEERQRGNFPDRFSGHQFPNYSSELNVNALLLGDSALYLCASSLVSRDNEQFFGPGTRLTVL.

A note on this clonotype: A much larger clone sits a single nucleotide away, making a read error possible. The chain carries TRBV24-1 and TRBJ2-3, with 8 bases lining up with TRBD2. The CDR3 spans 12 residues. From germline, CDR1 is KGHDR and CDR2 SFDVKD. CDR3 DNA sequence: TGTGTCACCGGACTAGCCCCAGATACGCAGTATTTT. Its protein product is CVTGLAPDTQYF.

In its sample, this clonotype is medium-sized. One end of the junction is discordant with germline, which a read error may explain. The rearrangement joins TRBV10-3 to TRBJ2-7; the D is unclear. This CDR3 is built from 13 residues. Germline V CDR1 and CDR2: ENHRY, SYGVKD. DNA for the CDR3: TGTGCCATCAGAGCAGACGGTACCTACGAGCACTACTTC. This translates into CAIRADGTYEHYF.

This clonotype was counted at least ten times. This sequence joins TRBV29-1 and TRBJ1-3, with D possibly being TRBD1 (6 bases). Germline-derived CDR1 and CDR2 are SQVTM and ANQGSEA. This CDR3 is built from 12 residues. V lost 5 bases to trimming and J lost 4 bases, with 9 bases between them. This CDR3 is CSVTGSGNTIYF. CDR3 nucleotide sequence: TGCAGCGTTACAGGGTCGGGAAACACCATATATTTT.

The genes are TRBV5-4 and TRBJ2-7, with TRBD2 matching 10 bases. Trimming at V came to 2 bases and at J to 5 bases, leaving 7 bases not matched to a gene. CDR3 length: 15 amino acids. CDR1 and CDR2 from the germline V gene are SGHNT and YYREEE (reference sequence). DNA for the CDR3: TGTGCCAGCAGCTTCATCGGACTAGCGGTGGACGAGCAGTACTTC. This gives the protein CASSFIGLAVDEQYF. Complete variable domain (other parts from reference TRBV5-4 and TRBJ2-7): ETGVTQSPTHLIKTRGQQVTLRCSSQSGHNTVSWYQQALGQGPQFIFQYYREEENGRGNFPPRFSGLQFPNYSSELNVNALELDDSALYLCASSFIGLAVDEQYFGPGTRLTVT.

There are many counts of this clonotype. The gene calls are TRBV10-3 and TRBJ2-7; 7 bases fit TRBD1. The CDR3 extends over 14 amino acids. The junction had 12 bases not matched to a gene; V was cut back by 8 bases and J by 5 bases. Germline V gene lookup returns CDR1 ENHRY and CDR2 SYGVKD. The DNA of the CDR3 is TGTGCCATCGGCGCCGGGGACAGAGAAAACGAGCAGTACTTC. Translated, it gives CAIGAGDRENEQYF.

This clonotype was seen at least ten times. The CDR3 loop is CSVVQTGNTIYF. The CDR3, as DNA: TGCAGCGTTGTGCAGACTGGAAACACCATATATTTT. The chain employs TRBV29-1 and TRBJ1-3; no reliable D call. Germline V gene data show CDR1 as SQVTM and CDR2 as ANQGSEA. Trimming pared 4 bases from V and 2 bases from J, leaving 6 bases between. CDR3 length: 12 amino acids.

This chain connects TRBV28 to TRBJ1-5; the match to TRBD1 covers 8 bases. This CDR3 has 14 residues. The germline gives CDR1 MDHEN, CDR2 SYDVKM. With 3 bases clipped from V and 6 bases from J, the junction kept 4 bases outside the gene matches. CDR3 in DNA: TGTGCCAGCAGTTTGGGGCAGGGGGCTCAGCCCCAGCATTTT. It specifies CASSLGQGAQPQHF.

This clonotype occurred many times. The chain carries TRBV5-1 and TRBJ2-3, with TRBD2 matching 7 bases. Per the germline V gene, CDR1 is SGHRS and CDR2 is YFSETQ. With V trimmed by 4 bases and J by 3 bases, 5 bases remained unmatched. This CDR3 is built from 14 residues. The CDR3 bases are TGCGCCAGCAGCCCGGGAGGCAGTACAGATACGCAGTATTTT. This gives the protein CASSPGGSTDTQYF. Filled out from reference TRBV5-1 and TRBJ2-3, the complete variable domain reads KAGVTQTPRYLIKTRGQQVTLSCSPISGHRSVSWYQQTPGQGLQFLFEYFSETQRNKGNFPGRFSGRQFSNSRSEMNVSTLELGDSALYLCASSPGGSTDTQYFGPGTRLTVL.

In this sample, this clonotype turned up many times. This sequence joins TRBV7-2 and TRBJ2-3, with D possibly being TRBD1 or TRBD2 (5 bases each). Germline loops: CDR1 SGHTA, CDR2 FQGNSA. V lost 3 bases, J lost 7 bases, and 14 bases lay in between. This CDR3 has 14 residues. The CDR3 sequence is CASSFGAIAYTQYF. For the CDR3, the DNA is TGTGCCAGCAGCTTCGGGGCGATAGCTTATACGCAGTATTTT.

This clonotype was detected ten times or more. The V and J genes are TRBV28 and TRBJ2-7, with 10 bases fitting TRBD1. From germline, CDR1 is MDHEN and CDR2 SYDVKM. With 9 bases clipped from V and 2 bases from J, the junction kept 7 bases outside the gene matches. The CDR3 is made up of 14 amino acids. The CDR3 loop is CASTPTGGAYEQYF. In nucleotides, the CDR3 is TGTGCCAGTACCCCGACAGGGGGCGCCTACGAGCAGTACTTC.

There are many counts of this clonotype. The chain couples TRBV5-1 to TRBJ2-5; 8 bases agree with TRBD2. Trimming at V came to 4 bases and at J to 6 bases, leaving 11 bases not matched to a gene. Germline CDR1 reads SGHRS; CDR2 reads YFSETQ. The CDR3 spans 15 residues. The CDR3 sequence is CASSEPGTRGKTQYF. CDR3 sequence (DNA): TGCGCCAGCAGCGAACCCGGGACTAGGGGAAAGACCCAGTACTTC.